In this sample, the clone carrying this T cell receptor (beta chain) turned up many times. The target antigen is unknown. These data are taken from a study of T cells after yellow fever vaccination. Study-level information: The fractions with low cell numbers were processed using SMART-Seq v4 Ultra Low Input. Overall study findings and caveats: Reappearance after the booster was seen for most primary-vaccination clones, at 95% to 97% CD4 and 88% CD8. There was a possibility that FACS-sorted repertoires contained abundant clonotypes contaminating from the bulk population.

The study made its TCR cDNA through 5'RACE template switching. That step introduced a universal primer site along with UMIs. TCRdb ran MiXCR on the 5' RACE reads and lists one entry per CDR3 protein. The sample consists of 300,000 to 400,000 distinct CDR3 sequences, approximately 3.9% of them appearing once. Trimming at V came to 5 bases and at J to 1 base, leaving 15 bases not matched to a gene. The germline V gene encodes CDR1 SGHVS and CDR2 FQNEAQ. The CDR3 is 18 residues long. The sequence was obtained from a man between 18 and 35 years old who received the YFV17D yellow fever vaccine. J is TRBJ1-1 and V is TRBV7-8; TRBD1 matches at 8 bases. Sequenced material: PBMCs, taken 5 days after the yellow fever booster vaccination. Here the CDR3 DNA reads TGTGCCAGCAGCCTGTCCAGACAGGGGCCCAAAAGGAACACTGAAGCTTTCTTT. Protein sequence: CASSLSRQGPKRNTEAFF.